This T cell receptor (beta chain) is drawn from a study of cytomegalovirus exposure and HLA in healthy donors. Study-wide results and limits: Earlier analysis looked at TCR beta V segments, and most were productive about 90% or about 30% of the time. In vitro work confirmed that a few CMV-associated chains recognize CMV antigens. Reported findings show TCR beta sequences accurately forecast HLA-A and HLA-B alleles in most subjects. Researchers had no immune exposure information except CMV serostatus available.

It was with 60 Vbeta and 13 Jbeta primers that the PCR ran. Repertoires were generated with immunoSEQ multiplex PCR, while TCRdb's copy carries only in-frame clones and drops some. This sample carries about 70,000 clones, with less than 2% going to the ten biggest clones. In regard to this clone: What it recognizes is unknown.

V lost 5 bases and J 11 bases, leaving 16 bases between the germline ends. This CDR3 region has 14 residues. The V gene's germline CDR1 is SGHTA and CDR2 FQGNSA. The rearrangement uses TRBV7-2 and TRBJ1-6; D is uncertain. The specimen was PBMCs. The sequence was obtained from a woman aged 25 to 39 in good health and CMV-seronegative. The CDR3 region has the DNA TGTGCCAGCAGCGCAGGTTCCAACTTCCCACCCCTCCACTTT. The encoded protein is CASSAGSNFPPLHF.